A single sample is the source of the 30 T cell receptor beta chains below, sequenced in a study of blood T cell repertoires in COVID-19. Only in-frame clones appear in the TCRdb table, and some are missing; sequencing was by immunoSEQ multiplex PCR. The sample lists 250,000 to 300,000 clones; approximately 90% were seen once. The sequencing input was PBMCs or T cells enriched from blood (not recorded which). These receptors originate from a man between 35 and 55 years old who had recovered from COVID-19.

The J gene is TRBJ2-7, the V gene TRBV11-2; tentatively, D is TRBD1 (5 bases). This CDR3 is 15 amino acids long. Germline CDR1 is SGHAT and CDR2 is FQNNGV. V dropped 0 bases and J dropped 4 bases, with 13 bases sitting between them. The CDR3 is CASSLDTGDRYEQYF. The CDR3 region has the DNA TGTGCCAGCAGCTTAGATACAGGCGACCGATACGAGCAGTACTTC.

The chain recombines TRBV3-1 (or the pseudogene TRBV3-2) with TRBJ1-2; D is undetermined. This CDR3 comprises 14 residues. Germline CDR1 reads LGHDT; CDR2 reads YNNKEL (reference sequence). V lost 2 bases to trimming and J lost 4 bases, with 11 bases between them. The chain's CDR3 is CASSQLAEFYGYTF. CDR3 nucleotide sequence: TGTGCCAGCAGCCAATTGGCGGAATTCTATGGCTACACCTTC.

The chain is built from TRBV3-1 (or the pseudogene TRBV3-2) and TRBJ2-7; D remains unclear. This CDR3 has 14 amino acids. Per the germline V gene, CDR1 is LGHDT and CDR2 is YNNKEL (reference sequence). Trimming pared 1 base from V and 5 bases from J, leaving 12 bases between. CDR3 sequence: CASSQGPGLNEQYF. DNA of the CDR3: TGTGCCAGCAGCCAAGGTCCAGGATTGAACGAGCAGTACTTC.

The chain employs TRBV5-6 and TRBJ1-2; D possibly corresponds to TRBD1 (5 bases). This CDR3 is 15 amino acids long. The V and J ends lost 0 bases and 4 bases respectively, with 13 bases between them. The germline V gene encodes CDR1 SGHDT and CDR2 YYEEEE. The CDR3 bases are TGTGCCAGCAGCTTGGTTTCGCCTCAGGGCTATGGCTACACCTTC. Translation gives CASSLVSPQGYGYTF.

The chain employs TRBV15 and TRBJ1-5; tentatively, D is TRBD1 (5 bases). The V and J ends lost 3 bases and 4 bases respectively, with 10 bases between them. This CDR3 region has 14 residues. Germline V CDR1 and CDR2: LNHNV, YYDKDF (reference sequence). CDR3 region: CATSSSGGNQPQHF. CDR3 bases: TGTGCCACCAGCAGTTCGGGGGGGAATCAGCCCCAGCATTTT.

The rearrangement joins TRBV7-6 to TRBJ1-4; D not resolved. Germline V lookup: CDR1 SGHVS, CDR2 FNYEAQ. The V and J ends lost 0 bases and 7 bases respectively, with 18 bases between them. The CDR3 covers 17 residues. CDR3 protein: CASSLASSMGRVEKLFF. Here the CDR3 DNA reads TGTGCCAGCAGCTTAGCATCGAGTATGGGCCGCGTTGAAAAACTGTTTTTT.

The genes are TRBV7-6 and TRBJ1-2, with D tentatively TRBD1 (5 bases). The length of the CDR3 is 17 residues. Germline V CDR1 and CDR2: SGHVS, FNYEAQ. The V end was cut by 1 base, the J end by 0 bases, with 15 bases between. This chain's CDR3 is CASSLEAGLYTNYGYTF. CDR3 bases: TGTGCCAGCAGCTTAGAGGCAGGGTTATACACTAACTATGGCTACACCTTC.

The CDR3 reads CASRPRDRGSYNSPLHF. In DNA, the CDR3 is TGTGCCAGCAGACCTCGGGACAGGGGGAGCTATAATTCACCCCTCCACTTT. The rearrangement links TRBV27 to TRBJ1-6; the match to TRBD1 covers 11 bases. Germline V gene sequence: CDR1 MNHEY, CDR2 SMNVEV (reference sequence). With 6 bases clipped from V and 3 bases from J, the junction kept 7 bases outside the gene matches. The CDR3 has 17 residues.

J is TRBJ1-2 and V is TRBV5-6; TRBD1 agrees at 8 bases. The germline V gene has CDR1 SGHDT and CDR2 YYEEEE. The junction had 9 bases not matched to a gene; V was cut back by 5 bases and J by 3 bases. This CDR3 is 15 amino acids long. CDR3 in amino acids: CASRRRGQDYYGYTF. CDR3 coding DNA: TGTGCCAGCAGGCGCCGGGGACAGGACTACTATGGCTACACCTTC. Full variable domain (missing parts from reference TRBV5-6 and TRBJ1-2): DAGVTQSPTHLIKTRGQQVTLRCSPKSGHDTVSWYQQALGQGPQFIFQYYEEEERQRGNFPDRFSGHQFPNYSSELNVNALLLGDSALYLCASRRRGQDYYGYTFGSGTRLTVV.

In DNA form, the CDR3 reads TGTGCCAGCAGCTTGATCACAGGGGCCGGCGGCTACACCTTC. This translates into CASSLITGAGGYTF. The chain combines TRBV5-5 with TRBJ1-2; 7 bases match TRBD1. Germline CDR1 reads SGHKS; CDR2 reads YYEKEE (reference sequence). Trimming at V came to 1 base and at J to 8 bases, leaving 8 bases not matched to a gene. This CDR3 is 14 amino acids long.

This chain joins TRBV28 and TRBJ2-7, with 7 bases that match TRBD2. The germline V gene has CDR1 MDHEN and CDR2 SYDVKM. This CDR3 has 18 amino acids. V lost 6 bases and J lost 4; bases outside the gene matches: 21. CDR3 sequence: CASRTTATSRPSLYEQYF. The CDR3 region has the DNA TGTGCCAGCAGGACCACCGCGACTAGCCGCCCTTCCTTGTACGAGCAGTACTTC.

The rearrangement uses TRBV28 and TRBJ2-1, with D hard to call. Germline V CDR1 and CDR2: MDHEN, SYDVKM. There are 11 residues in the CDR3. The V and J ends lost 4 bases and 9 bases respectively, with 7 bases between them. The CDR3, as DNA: TGTGCCAGCAGTTCCGGGTTTGAGCAGTTCTTC. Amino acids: CASSSGFEQFF.

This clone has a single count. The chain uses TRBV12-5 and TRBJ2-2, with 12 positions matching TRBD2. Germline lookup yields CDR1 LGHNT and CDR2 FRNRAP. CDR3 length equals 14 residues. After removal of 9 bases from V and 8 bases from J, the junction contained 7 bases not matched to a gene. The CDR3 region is CASSLAGGVGELFF. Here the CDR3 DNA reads TGTGCTAGCAGCCTAGCGGGAGGGGTGGGGGAGCTGTTTTTT.

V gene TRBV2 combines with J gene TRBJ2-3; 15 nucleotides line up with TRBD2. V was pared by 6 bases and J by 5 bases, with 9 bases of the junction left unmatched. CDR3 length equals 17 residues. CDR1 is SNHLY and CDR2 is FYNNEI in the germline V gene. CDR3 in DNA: TGTGCCAGCAGAGGGACTAGCGGGAGGACTCGCAGAGATACGCAGTATTTT. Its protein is CASRGTSGRTRRDTQYF.

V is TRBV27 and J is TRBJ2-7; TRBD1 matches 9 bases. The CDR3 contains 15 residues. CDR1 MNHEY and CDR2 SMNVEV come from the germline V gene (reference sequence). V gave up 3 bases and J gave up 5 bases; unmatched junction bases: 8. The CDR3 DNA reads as TGTGCCAGCAGTTTCCAAGACAGGGGGAACCACGAGCAGTACTTC. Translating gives CASSFQDRGNHEQYF.

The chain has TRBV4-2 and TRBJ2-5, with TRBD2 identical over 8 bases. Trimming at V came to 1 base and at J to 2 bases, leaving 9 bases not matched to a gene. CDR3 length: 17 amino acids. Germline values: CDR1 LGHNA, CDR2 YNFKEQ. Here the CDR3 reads CASSQVRSGGAQETQYF. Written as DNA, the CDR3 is TGTGCCAGCAGCCAAGTCCGAAGCGGGGGCGCACAAGAGACCCAGTACTTC.

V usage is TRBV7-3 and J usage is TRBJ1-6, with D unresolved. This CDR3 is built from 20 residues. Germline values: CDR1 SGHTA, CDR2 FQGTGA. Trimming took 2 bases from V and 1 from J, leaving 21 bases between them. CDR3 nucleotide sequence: TGTGCCAGCAGCTTATATCCAACCCCCCCGGGCGGGTCCTATAATTCACCCCTCCACTTT. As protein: CASSLYPTPPGGSYNSPLHF.

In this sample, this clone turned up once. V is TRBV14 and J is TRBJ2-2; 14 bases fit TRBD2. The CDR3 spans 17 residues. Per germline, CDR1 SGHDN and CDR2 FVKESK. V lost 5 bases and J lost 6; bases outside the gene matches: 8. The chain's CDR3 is CASSNPGLAGDPGELFF. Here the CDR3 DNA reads TGTGCCAGCAGCAACCCGGGACTAGCGGGGGACCCCGGGGAGCTGTTTTTT. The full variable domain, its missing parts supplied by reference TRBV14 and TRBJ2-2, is EAGVTQFPSHSVIEKGQTVTLRCDPISGHDNLYWYRRVMGKEIKFLLHFVKESKQDESGMPNNRFLAERTGGTYSTLKVQPAELEDSGVYFCASSNPGLAGDPGELFFGEGSRLTVL.

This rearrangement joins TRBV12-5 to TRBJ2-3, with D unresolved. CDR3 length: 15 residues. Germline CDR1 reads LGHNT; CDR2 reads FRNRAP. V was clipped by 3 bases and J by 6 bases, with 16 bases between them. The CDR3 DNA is TGTGCTAGTGGTTTCCCGGGTGAGGTATTGGATACGCAGTATTTT. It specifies CASGFPGEVLDTQYF.

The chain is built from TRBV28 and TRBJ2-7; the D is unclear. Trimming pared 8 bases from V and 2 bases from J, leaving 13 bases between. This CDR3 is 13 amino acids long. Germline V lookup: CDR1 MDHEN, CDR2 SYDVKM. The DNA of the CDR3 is TGTGCCAGCGAGGAGAAATTAACCTACGAGCAGTACTTC. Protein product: CASEEKLTYEQYF.

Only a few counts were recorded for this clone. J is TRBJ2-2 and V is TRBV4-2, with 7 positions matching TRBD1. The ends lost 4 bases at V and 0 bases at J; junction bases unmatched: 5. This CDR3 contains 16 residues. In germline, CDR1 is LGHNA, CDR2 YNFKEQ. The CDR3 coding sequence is TGTGCCAGCAGCCCGTTAGGGGGCTCGAACACCGGGGAGCTGTTTTTT. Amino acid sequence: CASSPLGGSNTGELFF.

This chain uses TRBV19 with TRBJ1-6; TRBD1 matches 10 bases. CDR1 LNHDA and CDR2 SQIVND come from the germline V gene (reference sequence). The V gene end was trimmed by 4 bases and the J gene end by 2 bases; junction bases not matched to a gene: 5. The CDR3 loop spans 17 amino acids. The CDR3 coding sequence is TGTGCCAGTAGTAGTCTCGGACAGGGGGCCTATAATTCACCCCTCCACTTT. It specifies CASSSLGQGAYNSPLHF. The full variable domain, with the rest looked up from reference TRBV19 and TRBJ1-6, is DGGITQSPKYLFRKEGQNVTLSCEQNLNHDAMYWYRQDPGQGLRLIYYSQIVNDFQKGDIAEGYSVSREKKESFPLTVTSAQKNPTAFYLCASSSLGQGAYNSPLHFGNGTRLTVT.

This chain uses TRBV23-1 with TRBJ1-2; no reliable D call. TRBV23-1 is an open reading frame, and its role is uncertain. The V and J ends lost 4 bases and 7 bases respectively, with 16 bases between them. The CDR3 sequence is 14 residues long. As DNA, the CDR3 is TGCGCCAGCAGTCGGGCCACCGGGGTTGGTGGCTACACCTTC. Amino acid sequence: CASSRATGVGGYTF.

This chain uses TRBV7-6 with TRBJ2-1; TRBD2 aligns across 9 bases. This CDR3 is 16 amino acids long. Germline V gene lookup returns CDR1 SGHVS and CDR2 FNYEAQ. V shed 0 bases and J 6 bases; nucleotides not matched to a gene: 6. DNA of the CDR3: TGTGCCAGCAGCTTAGCGTGGGCGGGAGGGATCAATGAGCAGTTCTTC. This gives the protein CASSLAWAGGINEQFF.

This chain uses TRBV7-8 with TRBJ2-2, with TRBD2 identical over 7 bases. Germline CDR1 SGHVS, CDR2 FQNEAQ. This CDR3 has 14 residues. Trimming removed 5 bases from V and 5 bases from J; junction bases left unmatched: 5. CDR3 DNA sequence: TGTGCCAGCAGCAGACTAGCTTGGACCGGGGAGCTGTTTTTT. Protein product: CASSRLAWTGELFF. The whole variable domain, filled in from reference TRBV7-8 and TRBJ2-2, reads GAGVSQSPRYKVAKRGQDVALRCDPISGHVSLFWYQQALGQGPEFLTYFQNEAQLDKSGLPSDRFFAERPEGSVSTLKIQRTQQEDSAVYLCASSRLAWTGELFFGEGSRLTVL.

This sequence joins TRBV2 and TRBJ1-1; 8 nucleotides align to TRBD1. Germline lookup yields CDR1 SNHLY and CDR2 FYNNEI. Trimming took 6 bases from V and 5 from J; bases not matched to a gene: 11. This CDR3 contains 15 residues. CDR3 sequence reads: CASRDRVSVGTEAFF. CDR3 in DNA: TGTGCCAGCAGGGACAGGGTCTCGGTGGGAACTGAAGCTTTCTTT.

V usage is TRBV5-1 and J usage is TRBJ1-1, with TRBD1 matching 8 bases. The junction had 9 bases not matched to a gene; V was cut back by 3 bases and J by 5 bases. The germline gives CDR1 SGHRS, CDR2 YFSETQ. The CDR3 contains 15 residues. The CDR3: CASSYQGAENTEAFF. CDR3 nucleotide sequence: TGCGCCAGCAGCTATCAGGGGGCAGAGAATACTGAAGCTTTCTTT.

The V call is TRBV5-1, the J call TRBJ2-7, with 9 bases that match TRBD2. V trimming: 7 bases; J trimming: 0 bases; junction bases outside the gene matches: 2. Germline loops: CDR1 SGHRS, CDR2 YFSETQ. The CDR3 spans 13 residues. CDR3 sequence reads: CASGAGGSYEQYF. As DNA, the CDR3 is TGCGCCAGCGGAGCGGGAGGCTCCTACGAGCAGTACTTC.

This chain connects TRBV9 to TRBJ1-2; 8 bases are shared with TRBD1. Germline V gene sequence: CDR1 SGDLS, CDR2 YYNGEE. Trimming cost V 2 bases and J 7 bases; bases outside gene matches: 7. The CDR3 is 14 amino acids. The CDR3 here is CASSVTQGAGGYTF. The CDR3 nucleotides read TGTGCCAGCAGCGTCACCCAGGGGGCCGGTGGCTACACCTTC.

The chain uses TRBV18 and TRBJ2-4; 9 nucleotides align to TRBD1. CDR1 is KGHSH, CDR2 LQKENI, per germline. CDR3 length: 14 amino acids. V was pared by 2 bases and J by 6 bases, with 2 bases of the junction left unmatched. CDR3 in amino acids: CASSPSGQGNIQYF. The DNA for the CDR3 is TGTGCCAGCTCACCATCGGGACAGGGAAACATTCAGTACTTC.